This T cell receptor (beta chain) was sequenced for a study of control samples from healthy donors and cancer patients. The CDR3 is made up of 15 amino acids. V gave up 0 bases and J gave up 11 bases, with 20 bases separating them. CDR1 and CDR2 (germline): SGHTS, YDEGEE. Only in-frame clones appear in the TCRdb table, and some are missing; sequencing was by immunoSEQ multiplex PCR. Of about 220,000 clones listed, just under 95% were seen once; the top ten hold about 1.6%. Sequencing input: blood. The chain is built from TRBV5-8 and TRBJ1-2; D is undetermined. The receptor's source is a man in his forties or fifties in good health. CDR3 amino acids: CASSLATHYYGWYTF. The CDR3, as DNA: TGTGCCAGCAGCTTGGCCACGCACTACTATGGCTGGTACACCTTC. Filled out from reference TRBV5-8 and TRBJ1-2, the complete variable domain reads EAGVTQSPTHLIKTRGQQATLRCSPISGHTSVYWYQQALGLGLQFLLWYDEGEERNRGNFPPRFSGRQFPNYSSELNVNALELEDSALYLCASSLATHYYGWYTFGSGTRLTVV.